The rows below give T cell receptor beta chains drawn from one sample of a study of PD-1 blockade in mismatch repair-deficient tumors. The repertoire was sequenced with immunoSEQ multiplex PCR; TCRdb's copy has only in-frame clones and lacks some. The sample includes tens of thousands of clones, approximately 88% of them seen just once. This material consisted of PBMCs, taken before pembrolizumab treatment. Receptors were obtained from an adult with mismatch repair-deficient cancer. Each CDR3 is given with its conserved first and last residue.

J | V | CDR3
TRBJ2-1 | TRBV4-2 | CASSQDVRGGRLGNEQFF
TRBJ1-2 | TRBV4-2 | CASSQEGQGVDGYTF
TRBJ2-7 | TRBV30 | CACSTGAGDEQYF
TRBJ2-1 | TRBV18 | CASSPRGEGYNEQFF
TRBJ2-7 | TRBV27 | CASSFRREWYF
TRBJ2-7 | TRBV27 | CASRHTTGGEQYF
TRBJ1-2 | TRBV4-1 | CASSQGTGGRSYTF
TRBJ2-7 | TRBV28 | CASSFPGVGREQYF
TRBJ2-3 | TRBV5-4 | CASSIPIAGGPLDTQYF
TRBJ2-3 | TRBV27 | CASSLSGAGGSSSTDTQYF
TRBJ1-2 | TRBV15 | CATSRDQGRGNVGYTF
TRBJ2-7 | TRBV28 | CASSLITGTGGIYEQYF
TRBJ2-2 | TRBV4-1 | CASSQPTSGRWALFF
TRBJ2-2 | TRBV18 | CASSPRTSGTTGELFF
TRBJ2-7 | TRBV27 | CASSSPPGYEQYF
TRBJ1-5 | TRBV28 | CASSLGGFGNQPQHF
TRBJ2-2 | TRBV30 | CAWSVGGSRSGELFF
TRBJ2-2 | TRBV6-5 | CASSYAASGNTGELFF
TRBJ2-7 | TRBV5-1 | CASSLGGSSYEQYF
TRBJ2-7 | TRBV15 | CATRPGLSYEQYF
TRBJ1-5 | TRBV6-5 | CASSYSRLQPQHF
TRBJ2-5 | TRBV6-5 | CASSRDRQETQYF
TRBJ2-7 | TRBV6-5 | CASSPWTGNSYEQYF
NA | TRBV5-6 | CASSGSAAYEQYF
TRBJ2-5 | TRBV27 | CASSATSWETQYF
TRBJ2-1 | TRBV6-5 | CASSMTSFNEQFF